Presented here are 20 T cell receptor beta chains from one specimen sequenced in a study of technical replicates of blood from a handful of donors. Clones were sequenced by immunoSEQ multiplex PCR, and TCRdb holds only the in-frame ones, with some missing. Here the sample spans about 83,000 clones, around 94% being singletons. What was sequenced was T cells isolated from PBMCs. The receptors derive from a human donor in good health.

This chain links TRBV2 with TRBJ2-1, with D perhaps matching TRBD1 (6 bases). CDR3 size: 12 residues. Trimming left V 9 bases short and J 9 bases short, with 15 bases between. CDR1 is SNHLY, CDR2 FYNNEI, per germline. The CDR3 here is CARRLARGEQFF. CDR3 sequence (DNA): TGTGCCAGACGACTCGCCAGGGGTGAGCAGTTCTTC.

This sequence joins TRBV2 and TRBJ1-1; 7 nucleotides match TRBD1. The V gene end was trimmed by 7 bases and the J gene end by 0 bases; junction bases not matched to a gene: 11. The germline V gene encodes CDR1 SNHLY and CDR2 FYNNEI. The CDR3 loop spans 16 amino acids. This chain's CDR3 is CASTLPTGLLNTEAFF. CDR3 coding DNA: TGTGCCAGCACCCTACCGACAGGGCTCCTGAACACTGAAGCTTTCTTT.

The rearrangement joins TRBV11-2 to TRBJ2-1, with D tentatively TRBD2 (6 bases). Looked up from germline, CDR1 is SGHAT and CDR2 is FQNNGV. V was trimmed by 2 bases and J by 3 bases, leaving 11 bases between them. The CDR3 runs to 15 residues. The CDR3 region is CASSLPGLVYNEQFF. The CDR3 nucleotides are TGTGCCAGCAGCTTACCGGGACTGGTCTACAATGAGCAGTTCTTC.

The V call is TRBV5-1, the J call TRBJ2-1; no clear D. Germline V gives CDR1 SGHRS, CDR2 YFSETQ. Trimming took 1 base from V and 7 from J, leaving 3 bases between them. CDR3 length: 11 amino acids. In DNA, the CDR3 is TGCGCCAGCAGCTTGCGTAATGAGCAGTTCTTC. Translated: CASSLRNEQFF.

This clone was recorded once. The CDR3 coding sequence is TGTGCCAGCACTCAAGCGCGGGGTCTCGAGCAGTACTTC. Translating gives CASTQARGLEQYF. The chain recombines TRBV6-5 with TRBJ2-7; TRBD2 is a possible D gene (6 bases). The CDR3 contains 13 residues. Germline CDR1 MNHEY, CDR2 SVGAGI. The V end lost 7 bases, the J end lost 6 bases, and 16 bases lay between the germline ends.

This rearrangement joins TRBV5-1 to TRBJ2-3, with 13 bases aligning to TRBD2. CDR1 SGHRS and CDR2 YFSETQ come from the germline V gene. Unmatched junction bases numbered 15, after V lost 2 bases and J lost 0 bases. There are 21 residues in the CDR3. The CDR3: CASSFGPGLRLAGGSTDTQYF. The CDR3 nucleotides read TGCGCCAGCAGCTTTGGACCGGGACTAAGACTAGCGGGAGGCAGCACAGATACGCAGTATTTT. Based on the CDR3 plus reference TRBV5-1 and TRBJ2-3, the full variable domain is KAGVTQTPRYLIKTRGQQVTLSCSPISGHRSVSWYQQTPGQGLQFLFEYFSETQRNKGNFPGRFSGRQFSNSRSEMNVSTLELGDSALYLCASSFGPGLRLAGGSTDTQYFGPGTRLTVL.

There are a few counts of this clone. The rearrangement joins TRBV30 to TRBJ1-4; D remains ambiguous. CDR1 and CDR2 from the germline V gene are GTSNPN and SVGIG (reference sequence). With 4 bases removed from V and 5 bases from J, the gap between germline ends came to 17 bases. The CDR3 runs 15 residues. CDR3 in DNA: TGTGCCTGGAAAAGACCTGGAATACTAAATGAAAAACTGTTTTTT. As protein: CAWKRPGILNEKLFF. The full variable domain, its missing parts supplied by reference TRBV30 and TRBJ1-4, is SQTIHQWPATLVQPVGSPLSLECTVEGTSNPNLYWYRQAAGRGLQLLFYSVGIGQISSEVPQNLSASRPQDRQFILSSKKLLLSDSGFYLCAWKRPGILNEKLFFGSGTQLSVL.

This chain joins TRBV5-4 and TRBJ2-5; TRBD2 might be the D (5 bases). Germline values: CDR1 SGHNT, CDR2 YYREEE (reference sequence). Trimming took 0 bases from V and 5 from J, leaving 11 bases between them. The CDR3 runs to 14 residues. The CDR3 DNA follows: TGTGCCAGCAGCTTGGAGGCTAGCCAGGAGACCCAGTACTTC. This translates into CASSLEASQETQYF.

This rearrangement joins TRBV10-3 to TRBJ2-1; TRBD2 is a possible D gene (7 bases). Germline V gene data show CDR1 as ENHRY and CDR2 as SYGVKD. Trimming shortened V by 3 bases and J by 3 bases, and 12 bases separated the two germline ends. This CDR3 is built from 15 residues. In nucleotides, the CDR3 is TGTGCCATCAGTGAAGGGGGAGGGGTCTACAATGAGCAGTTCTTC. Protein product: CAISEGGGVYNEQFF.

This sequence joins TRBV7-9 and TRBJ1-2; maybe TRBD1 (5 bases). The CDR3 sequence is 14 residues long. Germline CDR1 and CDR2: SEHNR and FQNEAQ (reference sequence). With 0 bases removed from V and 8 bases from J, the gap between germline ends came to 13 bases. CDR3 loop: CASSLAPYRQGYTF. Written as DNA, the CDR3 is TGTGCCAGCAGCTTAGCTCCCTATCGACAGGGCTACACCTTC.

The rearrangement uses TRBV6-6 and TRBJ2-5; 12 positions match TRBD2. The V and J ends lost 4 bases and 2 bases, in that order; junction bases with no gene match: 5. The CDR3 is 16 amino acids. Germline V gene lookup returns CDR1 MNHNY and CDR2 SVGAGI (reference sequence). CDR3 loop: CASSSYLAGGQETQYF. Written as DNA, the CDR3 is TGTGCCAGCAGTTCATATCTAGCGGGGGGGCAAGAGACCCAGTACTTC.

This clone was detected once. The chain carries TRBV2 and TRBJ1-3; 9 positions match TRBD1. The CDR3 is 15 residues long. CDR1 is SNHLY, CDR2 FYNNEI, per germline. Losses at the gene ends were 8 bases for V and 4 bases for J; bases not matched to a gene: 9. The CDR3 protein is CASRGTGPAGNTIYF. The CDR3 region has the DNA TGTGCCAGCCGTGGGACAGGGCCGGCAGGAAACACCATATATTTT.

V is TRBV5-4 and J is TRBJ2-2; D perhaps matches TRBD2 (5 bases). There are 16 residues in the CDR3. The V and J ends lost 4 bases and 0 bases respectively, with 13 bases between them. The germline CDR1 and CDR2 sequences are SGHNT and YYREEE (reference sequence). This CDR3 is CASSPRASANTGELFF. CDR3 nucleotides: TGTGCCAGCAGCCCGAGGGCGTCTGCGAACACCGGGGAGCTGTTTTTT.

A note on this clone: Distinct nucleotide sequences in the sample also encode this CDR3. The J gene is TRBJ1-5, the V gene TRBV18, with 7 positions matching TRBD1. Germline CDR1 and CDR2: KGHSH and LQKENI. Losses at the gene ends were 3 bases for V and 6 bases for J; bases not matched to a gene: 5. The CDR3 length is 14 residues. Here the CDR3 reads CASSPEGASQPQHF. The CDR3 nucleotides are TGTGCCAGCTCACCGGAGGGGGCGAGTCAGCCCCAGCATTTT.

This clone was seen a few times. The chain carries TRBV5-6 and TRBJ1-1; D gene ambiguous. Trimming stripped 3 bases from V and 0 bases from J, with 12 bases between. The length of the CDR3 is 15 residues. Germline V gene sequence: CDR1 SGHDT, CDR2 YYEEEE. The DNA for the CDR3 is TGTGCCAGCAGCTGGGGAGAGAGGATGAACACTGAAGCTTTCTTT. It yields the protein CASSWGERMNTEAFF.

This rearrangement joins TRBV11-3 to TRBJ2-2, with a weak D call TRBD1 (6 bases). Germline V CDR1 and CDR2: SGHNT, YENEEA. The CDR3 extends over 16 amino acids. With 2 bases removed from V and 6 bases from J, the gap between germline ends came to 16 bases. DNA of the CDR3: TGTGCCAGCAGCTTAATGGCGGCTCGGACAGCCGGGGAGCTGTTTTTT. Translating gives CASSLMAARTAGELFF.

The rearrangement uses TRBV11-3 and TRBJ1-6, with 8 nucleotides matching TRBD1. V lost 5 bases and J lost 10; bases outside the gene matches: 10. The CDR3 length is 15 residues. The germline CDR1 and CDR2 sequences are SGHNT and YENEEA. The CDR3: CASSPGGQGFSPLHF. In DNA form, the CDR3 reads TGTGCCAGCAGCCCGGGAGGACAGGGATTCTCACCCCTCCACTTT.

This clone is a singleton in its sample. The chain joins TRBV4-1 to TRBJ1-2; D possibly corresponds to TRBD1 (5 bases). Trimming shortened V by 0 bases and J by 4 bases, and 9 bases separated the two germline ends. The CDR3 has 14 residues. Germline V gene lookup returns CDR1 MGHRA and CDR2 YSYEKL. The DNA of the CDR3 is TGCGCCAGCAGCCAAGATTCGGGGGGCTATGGCTACACCTTC. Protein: CASSQDSGGYGYTF.

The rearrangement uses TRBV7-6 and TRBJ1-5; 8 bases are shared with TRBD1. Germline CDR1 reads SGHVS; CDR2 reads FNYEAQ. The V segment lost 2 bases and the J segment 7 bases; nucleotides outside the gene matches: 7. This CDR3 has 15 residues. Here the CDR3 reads CASSLFGTGHQPQHF. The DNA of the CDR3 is TGTGCCAGCAGCTTATTCGGGACAGGACACCAGCCCCAGCATTTT.

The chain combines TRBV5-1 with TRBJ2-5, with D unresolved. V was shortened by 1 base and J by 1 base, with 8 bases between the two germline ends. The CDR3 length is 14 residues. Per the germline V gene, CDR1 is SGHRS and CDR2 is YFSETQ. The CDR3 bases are TGCGCCAGCAGCTTGTGGCAGGCCCAAGAGACCCAGTACTTC. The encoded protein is CASSLWQAQETQYF.